This entry lists 7 T cell receptor beta chains sequenced from one sample in a study of blood T cell repertoires in COVID-19. The method was immunoSEQ multiplex PCR; TCRdb's version includes in-frame clones alone and lacks a portion of them. The sample has over 110,000 clones; 84% are singletons. Sequenced material: PBMCs or T cells enriched from blood (not recorded which). These receptors were taken from a man aged 50 or older in a cohort exposed to, infected with or recovered from COVID-19 (not recorded which).

The chain uses TRBV7-9 and TRBJ2-3; a weak D match, TRBD1 (5 bases). CDR1 and CDR2 from the germline V gene are SEHNR and FQNEAQ (reference sequence). The CDR3 consists of 15 residues. The V end lost 1 base, the J end lost 1 base, and 9 bases lay between the germline ends. The CDR3 reads CASSLEGRGTDTQYF. The CDR3, as DNA: TGTGCCAGCAGCTTAGAAGGCAGGGGCACAGATACGCAGTATTTT.

V gene TRBV6-5 combines with J gene TRBJ2-5, with TRBD2 as a possible D gene (5 bases). CDR3 length equals 13 residues. Germline-derived CDR1 and CDR2 are MNHEY and SVGAGI. The V gene lost 6 bases and the J gene lost 2 bases, with 10 bases spanning the gap. CDR3 coding DNA: TGTGCCAGCAGAGGAGGTGTGCAAGAGACCCAGTACTTC. Amino acid sequence: CASRGGVQETQYF.

This chain joins TRBV10-1 and TRBJ2-7; D perhaps matches TRBD2 (6 bases). The germline V gene has CDR1 WNHNN and CDR2 SYGVQD (reference sequence). This CDR3 contains 14 residues. V was trimmed by 4 bases and J by 2 bases, leaving 12 bases between them. DNA of the CDR3: TGCGCCAGCAGTGCGGGACTGCCGCCCTACGAGCAGTACTTC. The encoded protein is CASSAGLPPYEQYF.

The V gene is TRBV6-5, the J gene TRBJ2-3, with 8 bases aligning to TRBD2. V shed 8 bases, J shed 0 bases, and the junction held 4 bases outside the gene matches. Germline CDR1 MNHEY, CDR2 SVGAGI. This CDR3 contains 14 residues. The CDR3 is CASSRGGSTDTQYF. For the CDR3, the DNA is TGTGCCAGCTCCCGGGGGGGGAGCACAGATACGCAGTATTTT.

The chain joins TRBV7-9 to TRBJ1-1; D is possibly TRBD1 (6 bases). Germline V gives CDR1 SEHNR, CDR2 FQNEAQ (reference sequence). The CDR3 is made up of 13 amino acids. The V end was cut by 1 base, the J end by 8 bases, with 11 bases between. The CDR3 coding sequence is TGTGCCAGCAGCTTAGTCGGGCAGGGGGAAGCTTTCTTT. Its protein product is CASSLVGQGEAFF.

This rearrangement joins TRBV11-2 to TRBJ2-3; D might be TRBD1 (5 bases). Germline loops: CDR1 SGHAT, CDR2 FQNNGV. V gave up 5 bases and J gave up 0 bases, with 15 bases separating them. There are 16 residues in the CDR3. The chain's CDR3 is CASSRNSGFSTDTQYF. CDR3 nucleotides: TGTGCCAGCAGCCGGAATTCAGGGTTCAGCACAGATACGCAGTATTTT. The full variable domain, its missing parts supplied by reference TRBV11-2 and TRBJ2-3, is EAGVAQSPRYKIIEKRQSVAFWCNPISGHATLYWYQQILGQGPKLLIQFQNNGVVDDSQLPKDRFSAERLKGVDSTLKIQPAKLEDSAVYLCASSRNSGFSTDTQYFGPGTRLTVL.

This CDR3 reads CATSDYAGLEQYF. The CDR3, as DNA: TGTGCCACCAGTGATTATGCGGGGCTTGAGCAGTACTTC. V and J are TRBV24-1 and TRBJ2-7; the D gene is possibly TRBD2 (6 bases). The CDR3 loop spans 13 amino acids. Germline V CDR1 and CDR2: KGHDR, SFDVKD. Trimming shortened V by 2 bases and J by 7 bases, and 11 bases separated the two germline ends.